Following are 29 T cell receptor beta chains from one sample sequenced in a study of T cell repertoires in cytomegalovirus infection (dated by TCRdb to between 2018 and 2021). For sequencing, an Illumina HiSeq 1500 was employed. TCRdb took the public reads, trimmed them with fastp at Q25, ran MiXCR for clone calling and kept in-frame beta chains. Rows matching on CDR3 protein sequence are summarized as one entry with the most common DNA and genes. The table for this sample lists just over 300,000 distinct CDR3 sequences; roughly 15% of them were counted only once. The ten top clones hold more than 10% of the sample. The sample consisted of PBMCs. These receptor sequences come from a human donor in good health (CMV status not recorded). Some clones in this sample may be carry-over from other donors' samples.

J is TRBJ1-4 and V is TRBV7-2; D not resolved. V lost 8 bases to trimming and J lost 4 bases, with 17 bases between them. Germline CDR1 and CDR2: SGHTA and FQGNSA. The CDR3 is 15 amino acids. CDR3 residues: CASAPPEGSNEKLFF. The CDR3 DNA reads TGTGCCAGCGCGCCCCCCGAAGGGAGTAATGAAAAACTGTTTTTT.

Remarks on this clonotype: Its ends do not fully match the called genes, so a read error is possible. The genes are TRBV20-1 and TRBJ2-7, with D uncertain. The CDR3 is 13 residues long. Germline loops: CDR1 DFQATT, CDR2 SNEGSKA (reference sequence). CDR3 protein: CSARVGDSYEQNF. The CDR3 nucleotides read TGCAGTGCTAGAGTAGGCGACTCCTACGAGCAGAACTTC.

This clonotype was seen repeatedly, ten times or more. The chain uses TRBV20-1 and TRBJ1-1; 7 positions match TRBD1. The V gene's germline CDR1 is DFQATT and CDR2 SNEGSKA (reference sequence). This CDR3 comprises 14 residues. The ends lost 6 bases at V and 5 bases at J; junction bases unmatched: 12. This CDR3 reads CSAKRAGGRTEAFF. CDR3 nucleotide sequence: TGCAGTGCCAAGAGGGCAGGGGGTAGGACTGAAGCTTTCTTT.

The V and J genes are TRBV7-2 and TRBJ2-1; TRBD2 agrees at 12 bases. The CDR3 contains 16 residues. Unmatched junction bases numbered 12, after V lost 5 bases and J lost 10 bases. Germline V gene lookup returns CDR1 SGHTA and CDR2 FQGNSA. In DNA, the CDR3 is TGTGCCAGCAGCCCAGGACTAGCGGGGCTATTGGGGGAGCAGTTCTTC. Its translation: CASSPGLAGLLGEQFF.

The chain combines TRBV9 with TRBJ1-1; no clear D gene. The CDR3 covers 13 residues. V lost 5 bases and J 1 base, leaving 9 bases between the germline ends. The germline V gene has CDR1 SGDLS and CDR2 YYNGEE. The CDR3 is CASSARRNTEAFF. Here the CDR3 DNA reads TGTGCCAGCAGTGCCCGGAGGAACACTGAAGCTTTCTTT.

In its sample, this clonotype was seen a few times. This chain connects TRBV20-1 to TRBJ2-7, with TRBD2 matching 12 bases. Looked up from germline, CDR1 is DFQATT and CDR2 is SNEGSKA (reference sequence). The CDR3 length is 15 residues. V was clipped by 1 base and J by 3 bases; unmatched bases: 4. CDR3 sequence (DNA): TGCAGTGCTAGAGGTCTAGCGGGGGGGGGCTACGAGCAGTACTTC. Protein: CSARGLAGGGYEQYF.

The sample holds a few counts of this clonotype. This rearrangement joins TRBV24-1 to TRBJ2-3, with 7 bases aligning to TRBD1. Trimming took 7 bases from V and 3 from J; bases not matched to a gene: 9. The CDR3 sequence is 15 residues long. In germline, CDR1 is KGHDR, CDR2 SFDVKD. The CDR3 coding sequence is TGTGCCACCAGATCGACAGGGATGACGACAGATACGCAGTATTTT. It specifies CATRSTGMTTDTQYF.

The chain couples TRBV12-3 or TRBV12-4 to TRBJ1-3; the D gene is possibly TRBD1 (6 bases). The CDR3 is 15 amino acids. The V gene lost 6 bases and the J gene lost 3 bases, with 15 bases spanning the gap. The DNA for the CDR3 is TGTGCCAGCAGACCAACCGGGACAAGTGGAAACACCATATATTTT. This sequence encodes CASRPTGTSGNTIYF.

Many counts were recorded for this clonotype. This sequence joins TRBV6-5 and TRBJ1-6; tentatively, D is TRBD1 (6 bases). The CDR3 consists of 16 residues. CDR1 is MNHEY and CDR2 is SVGAGI in the germline V gene. V shed 8 bases and J shed 2 bases, with 16 bases lying between them. The CDR3 nucleotides read TGTGCCAGCGGTAATCCACAGGGAACCTATAATTCACCCCTCCACTTT. Translating it yields CASGNPQGTYNSPLHF.

Only a few counts were recorded for this clonotype. The gene calls are TRBV2 and TRBJ2-1; 8 bases map to TRBD2. Germline CDR1 is SNHLY and CDR2 is FYNNEI. J gave up 6 bases and V 4 bases, and 11 bases lay outside the gene matches. The CDR3 runs 16 residues. CDR3 in DNA: TGTGCCAGCAGTGCGTATGTCGGGGGGGCAGGCAATGAGCAGTTCTTC. Protein: CASSAYVGGAGNEQFF.

This clonotype was counted ten times or more. CDR3 amino acids: CASSPLRPRLTMVSEKLFF. The CDR3 bases are TGTGCCAGCAGTCCCCTACGCCCCCGGTTAACTATGGTGTCCGAAAAACTGTTTTTT. This rearrangement joins TRBV6-6 to TRBJ1-4; D call uncertain. Germline CDR1 MNHNY, CDR2 SVGAGI (reference sequence). This CDR3 is 19 amino acids long. The V end lost 5 bases, the J end lost 8 bases, and 30 bases lay between the germline ends.

This sequence joins TRBV15 and TRBJ2-7; D gene ambiguous. Trimming removed 3 bases from V and 0 bases from J, with 6 bases in between. The CDR3 extends over 13 amino acids. Per germline, CDR1 LNHNV and CDR2 YYDKDF (reference sequence). The CDR3 protein is CATSRDVSYEQYF. CDR3 sequence (DNA): TGTGCCACCAGCAGGGACGTCTCCTACGAGCAGTACTTC.

A few counts support this clonotype. The CDR3 nucleotides read TGTGCCATCCGAGATAACAGGGGGCTGAACACTGAAGCTTTCTTT. It specifies CAIRDNRGLNTEAFF. The chain combines TRBV10-3 with TRBJ1-1, with 9 bases aligning to TRBD1. The germline gives CDR1 ENHRY, CDR2 SYGVKD. There are 15 residues in the CDR3. Losses at the gene ends were 8 bases for V and 0 bases for J; bases not matched to a gene: 7.

V gene TRBV27 combines with J gene TRBJ1-5, with D possibly TRBD1 on 5 matching bases. V was trimmed by 6 bases and J by 4 bases, leaving 28 bases between them. The germline V gene has CDR1 MNHEY and CDR2 SMNVEV (reference sequence). The CDR3 is made up of 19 amino acids. Here the CDR3 reads CASSTGADYLGEINQPQHF. CDR3 DNA sequence: TGTGCCAGCAGCACTGGGGCAGACTACCTGGGAGAGATTAATCAGCCCCAGCATTTT.

This clonotype was observed a few times. The V and J genes are TRBV18 and TRBJ2-1; possible D gene TRBD1, 5 bases. The germline CDR1 and CDR2 sequences are KGHSH and LQKENI. The CDR3 runs to 16 residues. V lost 6 bases to trimming and J lost 0 bases, with 15 bases between them. The CDR3 here is CASSQRRQSSYNEQFF. The DNA of the CDR3 is TGTGCCAGCTCCCAAAGGAGACAGAGCTCCTACAATGAGCAGTTCTTC.

The genes are TRBV3-1 and TRBJ2-3, with D maybe TRBD2 (6 bases). The V gene lost 4 bases and the J gene lost 0 bases, with 14 bases spanning the gap. Germline V gene data show CDR1 as LGHDT and CDR2 as YNNKEL (reference sequence). The CDR3 is 16 residues long. CDR3 nucleotides: TGTGCCAGCAGCCTAAGGGGACTTCCTAGCACAGATACGCAGTATTTT. Translated: CASSLRGLPSTDTQYF.

This clonotype was recorded many times. The V and J genes are TRBV7-2 and TRBJ1-6, with D maybe TRBD1 (6 bases). Trimming removed 1 base from V and 5 bases from J, with 9 bases in between. Germline V CDR1 and CDR2: SGHTA, FQGNSA. This CDR3 comprises 15 residues. CDR3: CASSLGGADNSPLHF. The DNA of the CDR3 is TGTGCCAGCAGCTTAGGGGGGGCTGATAATTCACCCCTCCACTTT.

Of note for this clonotype: One junction end disagrees with the germline gene, perhaps due to a read error. The rearrangement joins TRBV6-2 or TRBV6-3 to TRBJ1-2; 7 positions agree with TRBD1. CDR3 size: 13 residues. Germline V gene sequence: CDR1 MNHEY, CDR2 SVGEGT. CDR3 sequence: CAGSPDREFGYTF. CDR3 coding DNA: TGTGCCGGCAGCCCCGACAGGGAGTTTGGCTACACCTTC.

This clonotype was observed many times. The chain combines TRBV7-2 with TRBJ1-1; 7 bases are a match to TRBD1. The CDR3 contains 15 residues. Germline assignment: CDR1 SGHTA and CDR2 FQGNSA. V trimming: 5 bases; J trimming: 0 bases; junction bases outside the gene matches: 6. CDR3 DNA: TGTGCCAGCAGCCGACAGGGTTCGATGAACACTGAAGCTTTCTTT. Protein product: CASSRQGSMNTEAFF.

This clonotype was seen only a few times. The chain carries TRBV2 and TRBJ2-1; D uncertain. The CDR3 contains 16 residues. Trimming took off 6 bases at V and 1 base at J, with 16 bases between the two ends. The germline V gene encodes CDR1 SNHLY and CDR2 FYNNEI. CDR3 protein: CASRNRDGFSYNEQFF. CDR3 sequence (DNA): TGTGCCAGCAGAAACAGAGACGGCTTTTCCTACAATGAGCAGTTCTTC.

This clonotype occurred a few times. CDR3 DNA sequence: TGTGCCAGCAGTGAATTTGGGACGACTCGCACAGATACGCAGTATTTT. This translates into CASSEFGTTRTDTQYF. The chain recombines TRBV2 with TRBJ2-3; either TRBD1 or TRBD2 may supply D (5 bases each). Trimming pared 2 bases from V and 1 base from J, leaving 13 bases between. Germline CDR1 and CDR2: SNHLY and FYNNEI. The CDR3 sequence is 16 residues long.

The chain joins TRBV2 to TRBJ1-2; unclear D gene. The CDR3 is made up of 13 amino acids. V was cut by 5 bases and J by 8 bases, with 15 bases left in between. Germline CDR1 and CDR2: SNHLY and FYNNEI. CDR3 nucleotides: TGTGCCAGCAGTTTGAGTTCGGAGAGGGGCTACACCTTC. It codes for CASSLSSERGYTF.

This clonotype came up many times. J is TRBJ1-6 and V is TRBV7-2, with a tentative D call TRBD1 (5 bases). Deletions cut 5 bases from V and 6 bases from J, with 11 bases between. The CDR3 totals 14 residues. Germline V gives CDR1 SGHTA, CDR2 FQGNSA. The CDR3 bases are TGTGCCAGCAGCCCCAGACAGACTAATTCACCCCTCCACTTT. Its translation: CASSPRQTNSPLHF. Drawing the rest from reference TRBV7-2 and TRBJ1-6, the complete variable domain is GAGVSQSPSNKVTEKGKDVELRCDPISGHTALYWYRQSLGQGLEFLIYFQGNSAPDKSGLPSDRFSAERTGGSVSTLTIQRTQQEDSAVYLCASSPRQTNSPLHFGNGTRLTVT.

This chain connects TRBV6-6 to TRBJ2-1; D perhaps matches TRBD1 (6 bases). The CDR3 spans 15 residues. Trimming shortened V by 6 bases and J by 1 base, and 13 bases separated the two germline ends. CDR1 and CDR2 from the germline V gene are MNHNY and SVGAGI (reference sequence). The CDR3 DNA is TGTGCCAGCAGCCCCGCCAGGGGATCCTACAATGAGCAGTTCTTC. The encoded protein is CASSPARGSYNEQFF.

The chain recombines TRBV4-1 with TRBJ2-3; TRBD1 matches at 8 bases. CDR3 length equals 16 residues. From germline, CDR1 is MGHRA and CDR2 YSYEKL. Germline trimming cut 4 bases from V and 0 bases from J; bases unmatched to any gene: 6. CDR3 sequence reads: CASSPRQGTSTDTQYF. CDR3 DNA: TGCGCCAGCAGCCCGCGACAGGGGACCAGCACAGATACGCAGTATTTT.

About this clonotype itself: This may be a read error: a much more frequent sequence differs by one nucleotide. The chain is built from TRBV6-6 and TRBJ1-5; possibly TRBD1 for D (5 bases). CDR1 and CDR2 (germline): MNHNY, SVGAGI (reference sequence). Trimming left V 4 bases short and J 0 bases short, with 7 bases between. This CDR3 contains 14 residues. The CDR3 here is CASSWTSSNQPQHF. The CDR3 region has the DNA TGTGCCAGCAGTTGGACAAGTAGCAATCAGCCCCAGCATTTT.

This clonotype was found a few times. The rearrangement links TRBV4-1 to TRBJ2-7; 7 nucleotides agree with TRBD1. The trim removed 5 bases at V and 0 bases at J, leaving 7 bases unmatched. The CDR3 spans 15 residues. Germline V gene sequence: CDR1 MGHRA, CDR2 YSYEKL. CDR3 loop: CASSKGTALSYEQYF. CDR3 nucleotides: TGCGCCAGCAGCAAAGGGACAGCTCTCTCCTACGAGCAGTACTTC.

This clonotype was recorded a few times. This chain uses TRBV6-1 with TRBJ2-1; the D is unclear. Germline V gene data show CDR1 as MNHNS and CDR2 as SASEGT. The CDR3 length is 16 residues. Trimming removed 5 bases at V and 4 bases at J, with 18 bases between. The CDR3 here is CASSYQNLKGYNEQFF. For the CDR3, the DNA is TGTGCCAGCAGTTACCAAAACCTTAAAGGATACAATGAGCAGTTCTTC.

This clonotype was seen at least ten times. The chain has TRBV7-9 and TRBJ1-1; 9 bases fit TRBD1. After removal of 5 bases from V and 4 bases from J, the junction contained 8 bases not matched to a gene. Germline loops: CDR1 SEHNR, CDR2 FQNEAQ (reference sequence). This CDR3 comprises 15 residues. CDR3 nucleotide sequence: TGTGCCAGCAGCGCTGGACAGGGGATCGGCACTGAAGCTTTCTTT. Translated, it gives CASSAGQGIGTEAFF.